This T cell receptor (beta chain) was retrieved from a study of identical twins. Study outcomes and limitations: It was possible that invariant MAIT and iNKT cells partly confounded the zero-insertion analyses. The abundant beta clonotypes from cord blood had fewer insertions, and memory repertoires had none of this.

Per germline, CDR1 MNHNS and CDR2 SASEGT. The CDR3 sequence is 15 residues long. V lost 7 bases to trimming and J lost 8 bases, with 21 bases between them. All donors were healthy Caucasians. Concerning this clonotype itself: What it recognizes is unknown.

One entry per CDR3 protein, called by TCRdb with MiXCR from the 5' RACE reads. The sample carries roughly 700,000 distinct CDR3 sequences, approximately 9% recorded once. These same data were also listed under a study on yellow fever vaccine responses in identical twins. Per that paper: Twins reportedly had a vaccine T cell response that seemed partly convergent, partly personalized.

The rearrangement joins TRBV6-1 to TRBJ2-4; D remains unclear. The clonotype comes from a woman under 30 in good health. Material: PBMCs. For the CDR3, the DNA is TGTGCCAGCATCCTAAGGCAGCCTGGGGTGGACATTCAGTACTTC. Translation gives CASILRQPGVDIQYF.